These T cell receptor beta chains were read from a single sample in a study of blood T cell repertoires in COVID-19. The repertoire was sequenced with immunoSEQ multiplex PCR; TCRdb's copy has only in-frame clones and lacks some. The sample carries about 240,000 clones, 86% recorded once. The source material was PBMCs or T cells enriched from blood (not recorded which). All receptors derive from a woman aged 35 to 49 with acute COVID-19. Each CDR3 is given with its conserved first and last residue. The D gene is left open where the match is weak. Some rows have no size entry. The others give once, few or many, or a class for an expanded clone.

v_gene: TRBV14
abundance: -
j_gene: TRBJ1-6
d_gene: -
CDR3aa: CASSPRGWVPLHF
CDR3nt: TGTGCCAGCAGCCCGCGGGGGTGGGTCCCCCTCCACTTT

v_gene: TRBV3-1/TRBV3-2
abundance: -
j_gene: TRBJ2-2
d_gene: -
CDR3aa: CASKGDGTGELFF
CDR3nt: TGTGCAAGCAAAGGGGATGGCACCGGGGAGCTGTTTTTT

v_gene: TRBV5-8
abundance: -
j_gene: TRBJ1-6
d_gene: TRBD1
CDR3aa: CASSSGQGLNSPLHF
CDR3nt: TGTGCCAGCAGCTCCGGACAGGGATTAAATTCACCCCTCCACTTT

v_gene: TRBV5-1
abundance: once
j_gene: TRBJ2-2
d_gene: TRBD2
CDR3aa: CASSPGGLAGGTGELFF
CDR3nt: TGCGCCAGCAGTCCGGGCGGACTAGCGGGAGGAACCGGGGAGCTGTTTTTT

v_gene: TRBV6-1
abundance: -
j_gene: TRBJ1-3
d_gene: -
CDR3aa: CASSEPDLMTIYF
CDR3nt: TGTGCCAGCAGTGAACCCGACTTGATGACCATATATTTT

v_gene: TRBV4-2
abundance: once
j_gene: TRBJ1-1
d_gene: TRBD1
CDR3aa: CASSSGGTGRTEAFF
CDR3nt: TGTGCCAGCAGCTCAGGGGGGACAGGGCGCACTGAAGCTTTCTTT

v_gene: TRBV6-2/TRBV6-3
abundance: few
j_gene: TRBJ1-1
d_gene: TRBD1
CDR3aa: CASSPGTGGAEAFF
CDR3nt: TGTGCCAGCAGCCCCGGGACAGGGGGGGCTGAAGCTTTCTTT

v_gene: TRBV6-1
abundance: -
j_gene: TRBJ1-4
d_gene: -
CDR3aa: CASSERWSSGEKLFF
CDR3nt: TGTGCCAGCAGTGAACGGTGGAGTTCGGGTGAAAAACTGTTTTTT

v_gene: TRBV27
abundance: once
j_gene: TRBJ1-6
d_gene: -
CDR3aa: CASSLGGGENSPLHF
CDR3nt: TGTGCCAGCAGTTTAGGCGGGGGTGAAAATTCACCCCTCCACTTT

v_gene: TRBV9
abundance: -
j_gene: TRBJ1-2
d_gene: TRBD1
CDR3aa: CASSTGVEDYGYTF
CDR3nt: TGTGCCAGCTCTACAGGGGTGGAGGACTATGGCTACACCTTC

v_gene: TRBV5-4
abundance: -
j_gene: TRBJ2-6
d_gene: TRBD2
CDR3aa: CASTGGGGPGANVLTF
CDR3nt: TGTGCCAGCACCGGGGGCGGGGGGCCCGGGGCCAACGTCCTGACTTTC

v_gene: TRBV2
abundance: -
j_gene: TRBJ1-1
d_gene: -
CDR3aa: CATLGSFTMNTEAFF
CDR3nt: TGTGCCACCCTTGGCAGTTTCACTATGAACACTGAAGCTTTCTTT

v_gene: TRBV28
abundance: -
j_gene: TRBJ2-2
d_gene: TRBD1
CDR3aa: CASSGDSPIGELFF
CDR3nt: TGTGCCAGCAGCGGGGACAGTCCAATCGGGGAGCTGTTTTTT

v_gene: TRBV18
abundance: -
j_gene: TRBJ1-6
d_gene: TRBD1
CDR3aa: CASSPRTGSNSPLHF
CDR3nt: TGTGCCAGCTCACCGAGGACAGGGTCAAATTCACCCCTCCACTTT

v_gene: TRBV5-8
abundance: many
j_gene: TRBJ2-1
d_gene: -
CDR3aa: CASSRADREQFF
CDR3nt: TGTGCCAGCAGCAGAGCTGACAGGGAGCAGTTCTTC

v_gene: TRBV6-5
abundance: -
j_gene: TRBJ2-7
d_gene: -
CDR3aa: CASSYASGQAYEQYF
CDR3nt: TGTGCCAGCAGTTACGCCTCGGGACAAGCCTACGAGCAGTACTTC

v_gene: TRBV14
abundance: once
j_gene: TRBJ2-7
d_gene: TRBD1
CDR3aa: CASSHRQGSAYEQYF
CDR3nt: TGTGCCAGCAGCCACCGACAGGGTAGCGCCTACGAGCAGTACTTC

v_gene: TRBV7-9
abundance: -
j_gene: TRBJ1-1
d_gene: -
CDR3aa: CASSFPAGVGTEAFF
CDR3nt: TGTGCCAGCAGCTTCCCCGCAGGGGTTGGCACTGAAGCTTTCTTT

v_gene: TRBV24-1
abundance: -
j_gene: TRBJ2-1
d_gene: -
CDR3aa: CATSVPGGGNSYNEQFF
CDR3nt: TGTGCCACCAGTGTACCCGGAGGAGGGAACTCCTACAATGAGCAGTTCTTC

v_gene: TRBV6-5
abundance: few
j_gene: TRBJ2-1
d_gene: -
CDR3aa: CASTRNNEQFF
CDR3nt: TGTGCCAGCACTCGTAACAATGAGCAGTTCTTC

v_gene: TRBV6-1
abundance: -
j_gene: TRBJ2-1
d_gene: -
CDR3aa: CASSERTSPYNEQFF
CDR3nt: TGTGCCAGCAGTGAAAGAACTAGCCCATACAATGAGCAGTTCTTC

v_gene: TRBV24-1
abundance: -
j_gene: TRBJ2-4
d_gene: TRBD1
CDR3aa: CATDTTGGDAKNIQYF
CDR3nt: TGTGCCACCGATACAACAGGGGGCGATGCCAAAAACATTCAGTACTTC

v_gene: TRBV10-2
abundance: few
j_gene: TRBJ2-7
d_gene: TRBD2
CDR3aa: CASSLKREGTYEQYF
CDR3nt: TGCGCCAGCAGCCTCAAGCGGGAGGGGACCTACGAGCAGTACTTC

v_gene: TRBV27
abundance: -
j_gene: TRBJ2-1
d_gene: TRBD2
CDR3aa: CASSSLAGGRDEQFF
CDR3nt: TGTGCCAGCAGTTCACTAGCGGGAGGGAGGGATGAGCAGTTCTTC

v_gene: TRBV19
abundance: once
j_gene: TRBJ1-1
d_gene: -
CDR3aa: CASSSHDRNTEAFF
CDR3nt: TGTGCCAGTAGTTCCCACGACAGAAACACTGAAGCTTTCTTT

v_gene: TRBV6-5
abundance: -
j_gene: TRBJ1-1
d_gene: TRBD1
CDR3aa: CASSFRTGTGYTEAFF
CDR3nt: TGTGCCAGCAGTTTCCGTACCGGGACAGGGTACACTGAAGCTTTCTTT

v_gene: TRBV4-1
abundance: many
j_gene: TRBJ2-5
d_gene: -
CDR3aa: CASSQSRDSGETQYF
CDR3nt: TGCGCCAGCAGCCAATCTCGGGACTCGGGAGAGACCCAGTACTTC

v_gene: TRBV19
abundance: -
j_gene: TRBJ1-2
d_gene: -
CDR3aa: CASSIPRYGYTF
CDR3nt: TGTGCCAGTAGTATCCCCCGCTATGGCTACACCTTC

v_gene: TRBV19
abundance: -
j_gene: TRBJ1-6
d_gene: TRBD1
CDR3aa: CAISTGGYGSPLHF
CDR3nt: TGTGCCATCTCGACAGGGGGTTATGGATCACCCCTCCACTTT

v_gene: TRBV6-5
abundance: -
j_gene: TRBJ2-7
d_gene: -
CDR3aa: CASSRAGEQYF
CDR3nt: TGTGCCAGCAGTCGGGCGGGCGAGCAGTACTTC

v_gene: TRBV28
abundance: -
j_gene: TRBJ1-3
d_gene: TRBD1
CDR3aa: CASSLGWTGVSGNTIYF
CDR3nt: TGTGCCAGCAGTTTAGGGTGGACAGGGGTCTCTGGAAACACCATATATTTT

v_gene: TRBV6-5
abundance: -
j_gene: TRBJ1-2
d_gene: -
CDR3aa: CASSKGVEYGYTF
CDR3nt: TGTGCCAGCAGTAAGGGGGTTGAGTATGGCTACACCTTC

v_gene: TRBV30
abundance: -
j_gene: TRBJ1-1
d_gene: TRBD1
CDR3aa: CAWSVGAGGTEAFF
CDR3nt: TGTGCCTGGAGTGTAGGGGCAGGGGGCACTGAAGCTTTCTTT

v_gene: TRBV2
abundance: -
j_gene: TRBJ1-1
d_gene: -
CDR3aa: CASSARRTEAFF
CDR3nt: TGTGCCAGCAGCGCCCGCCGGACTGAAGCTTTCTTT

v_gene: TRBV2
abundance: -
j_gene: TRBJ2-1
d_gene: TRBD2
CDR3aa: CASSELREGDNEQFF
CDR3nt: TGTGCCAGCAGTGAATTGCGGGAGGGAGACAATGAGCAGTTCTTC

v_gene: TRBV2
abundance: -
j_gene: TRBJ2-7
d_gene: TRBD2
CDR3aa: CASRGGHYEQYF
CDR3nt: TGTGCCAGCCGGGGGGGGCACTACGAGCAGTACTTC

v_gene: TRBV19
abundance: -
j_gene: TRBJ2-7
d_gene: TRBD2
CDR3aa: CASSIIAGRGEQYF
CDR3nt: TGTGCCAGTAGTATTATAGCGGGGCGAGGCGAGCAGTACTTC

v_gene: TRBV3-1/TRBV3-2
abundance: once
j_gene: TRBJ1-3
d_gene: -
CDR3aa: CASSQRTISGNTIYF
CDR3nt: TGTGCCAGCAGCCAAAGGACAATCTCTGGAAACACCATATATTTT

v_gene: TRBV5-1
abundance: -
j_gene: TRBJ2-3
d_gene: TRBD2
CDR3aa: CASSSWLAGTDTQYF
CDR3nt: TGCGCCAGCAGCTCCTGGCTAGCGGGCACAGATACGCAGTATTTT

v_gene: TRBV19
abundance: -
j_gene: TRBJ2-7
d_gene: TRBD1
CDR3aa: CASSLSGTGGYEQYF
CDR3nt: TGTGCCAGTAGCTTGTCCGGGACAGGGGGCTACGAGCAGTACTTC

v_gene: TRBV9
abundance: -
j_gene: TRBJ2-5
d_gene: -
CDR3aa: CASSVEPGGETQYF
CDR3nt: TGTGCCAGCAGCGTAGAACCCGGGGGTGAGACCCAGTACTTC